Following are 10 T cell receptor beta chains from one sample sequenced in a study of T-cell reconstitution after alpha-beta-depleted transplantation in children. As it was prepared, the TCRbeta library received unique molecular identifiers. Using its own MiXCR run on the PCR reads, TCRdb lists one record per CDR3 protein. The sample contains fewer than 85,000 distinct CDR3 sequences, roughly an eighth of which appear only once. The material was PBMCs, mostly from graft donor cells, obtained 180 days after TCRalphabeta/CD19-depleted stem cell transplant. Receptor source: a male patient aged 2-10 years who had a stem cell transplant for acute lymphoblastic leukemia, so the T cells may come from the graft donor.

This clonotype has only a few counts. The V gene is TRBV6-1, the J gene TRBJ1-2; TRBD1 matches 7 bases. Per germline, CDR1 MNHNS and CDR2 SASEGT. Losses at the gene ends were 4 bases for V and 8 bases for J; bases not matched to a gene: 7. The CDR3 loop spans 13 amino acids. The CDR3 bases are TGTGCCAGCAGTGCTCACAGGGGAGTAGGCTACACCTTC. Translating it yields CASSAHRGVGYTF.

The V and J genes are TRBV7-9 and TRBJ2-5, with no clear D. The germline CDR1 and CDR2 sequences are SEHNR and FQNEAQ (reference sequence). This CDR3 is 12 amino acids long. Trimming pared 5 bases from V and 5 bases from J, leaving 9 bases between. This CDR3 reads CASSRWAETQYF. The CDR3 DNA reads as TGTGCCAGCAGCCGGTGGGCGGAGACCCAGTACTTC.

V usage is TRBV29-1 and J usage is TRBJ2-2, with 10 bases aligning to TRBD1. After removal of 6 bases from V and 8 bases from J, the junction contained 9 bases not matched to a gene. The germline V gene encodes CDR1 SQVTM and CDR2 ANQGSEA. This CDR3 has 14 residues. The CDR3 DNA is TGCAGCGTGATCCCGGGACAGGGGTGGGGGGAGCTGTTTTTT. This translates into CSVIPGQGWGELFF.

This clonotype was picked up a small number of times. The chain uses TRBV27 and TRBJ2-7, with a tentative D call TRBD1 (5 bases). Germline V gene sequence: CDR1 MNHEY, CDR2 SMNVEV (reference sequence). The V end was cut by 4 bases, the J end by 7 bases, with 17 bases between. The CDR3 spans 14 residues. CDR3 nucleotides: TGTGCCAGCAGTTCGACAGTTCTTGGAGAAGAGCAGTACTTC. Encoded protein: CASSSTVLGEEQYF.

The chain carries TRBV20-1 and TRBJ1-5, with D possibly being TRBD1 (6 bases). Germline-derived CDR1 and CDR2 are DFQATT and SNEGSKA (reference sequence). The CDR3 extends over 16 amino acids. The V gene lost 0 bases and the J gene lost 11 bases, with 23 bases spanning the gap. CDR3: CSARDRGRTAARSQHF. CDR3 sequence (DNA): TGCAGTGCTAGAGATCGGGGGCGGACCGCTGCGCGGTCCCAGCATTTT.

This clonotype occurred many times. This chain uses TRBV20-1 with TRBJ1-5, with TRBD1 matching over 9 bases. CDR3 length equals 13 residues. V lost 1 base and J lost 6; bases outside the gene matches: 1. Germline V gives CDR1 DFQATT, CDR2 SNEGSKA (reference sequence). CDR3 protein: CSARVTGGQPQHF. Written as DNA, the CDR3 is TGCAGTGCTAGAGTGACAGGGGGTCAGCCCCAGCATTTT.

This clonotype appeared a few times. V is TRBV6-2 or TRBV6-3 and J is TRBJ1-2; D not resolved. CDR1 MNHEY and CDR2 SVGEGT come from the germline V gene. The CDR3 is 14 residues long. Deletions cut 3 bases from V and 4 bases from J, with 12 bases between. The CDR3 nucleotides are TGTGCCAGCAGTTATTTGACGGTCGCCTATGGCTACACCTTC. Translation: CASSYLTVAYGYTF.

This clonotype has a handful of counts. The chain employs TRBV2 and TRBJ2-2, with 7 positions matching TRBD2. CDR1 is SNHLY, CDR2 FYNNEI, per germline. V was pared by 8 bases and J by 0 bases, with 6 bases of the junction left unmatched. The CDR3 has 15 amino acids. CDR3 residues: CASERGRANTGELFF. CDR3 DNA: TGTGCCAGCGAACGGGGGAGGGCGAACACCGGGGAGCTGTTTTTT.

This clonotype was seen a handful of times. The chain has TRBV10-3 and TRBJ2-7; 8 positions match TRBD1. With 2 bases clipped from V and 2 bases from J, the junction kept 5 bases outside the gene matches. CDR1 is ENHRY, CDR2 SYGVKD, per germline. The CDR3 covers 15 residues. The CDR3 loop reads CAISEGRGPTYEQYF. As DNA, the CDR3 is TGTGCCATCAGTGAGGGCAGGGGGCCGACCTACGAGCAGTACTTC.

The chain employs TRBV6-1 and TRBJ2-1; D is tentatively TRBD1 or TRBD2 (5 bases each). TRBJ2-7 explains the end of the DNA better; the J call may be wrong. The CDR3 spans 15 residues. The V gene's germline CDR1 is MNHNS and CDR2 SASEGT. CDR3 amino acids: CASSENGDGYNEQYF. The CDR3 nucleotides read TGTGCCAGCAGTGAAAATGGGGACGGATACAATGAGCAGTACTTC.